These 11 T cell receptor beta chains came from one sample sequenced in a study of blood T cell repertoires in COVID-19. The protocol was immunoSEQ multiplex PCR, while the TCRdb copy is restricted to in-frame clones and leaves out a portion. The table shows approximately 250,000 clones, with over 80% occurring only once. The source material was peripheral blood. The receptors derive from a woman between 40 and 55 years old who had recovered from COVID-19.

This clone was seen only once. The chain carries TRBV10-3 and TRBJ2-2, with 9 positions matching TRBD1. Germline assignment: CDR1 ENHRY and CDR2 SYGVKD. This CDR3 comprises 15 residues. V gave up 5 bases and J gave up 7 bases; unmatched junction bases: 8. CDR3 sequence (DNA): TGTGCCATCAGTACAATCGACAGGGGGAACGGGGAGCTGTTTTTT. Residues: CAISTIDRGNGELFF.

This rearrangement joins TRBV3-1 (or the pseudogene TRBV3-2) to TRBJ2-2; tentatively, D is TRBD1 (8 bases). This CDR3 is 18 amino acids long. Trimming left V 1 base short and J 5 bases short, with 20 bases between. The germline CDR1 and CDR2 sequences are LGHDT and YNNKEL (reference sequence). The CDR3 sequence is CASSQGRAGQGGTGELFF. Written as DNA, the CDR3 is TGTGCCAGCAGCCAAGGGCGCGCCGGACAGGGAGGGACCGGGGAGCTGTTTTTT.

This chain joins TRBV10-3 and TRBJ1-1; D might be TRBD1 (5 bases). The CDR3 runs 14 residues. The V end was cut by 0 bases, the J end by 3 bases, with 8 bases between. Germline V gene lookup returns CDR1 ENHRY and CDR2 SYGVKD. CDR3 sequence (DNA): TGTGCCATCAGTGAGTCCGCCAGGGACACTGAAGCTTTCTTT. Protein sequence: CAISESARDTEAFF.

CDR3 DNA sequence: TGTGCCAGCAGCTCCGGGGGGATGGGGTATGCTGAGCAGTTCTTC. Amino acid sequence: CASSSGGMGYAEQFF. The chain links TRBV7-6 to TRBJ2-1; 7 bases are shared with TRBD2. V was clipped by 4 bases and J by 9 bases; unmatched bases: 12. CDR3 length: 15 residues. CDR1 and CDR2 from the germline V gene are SGHVS and FNYEAQ.

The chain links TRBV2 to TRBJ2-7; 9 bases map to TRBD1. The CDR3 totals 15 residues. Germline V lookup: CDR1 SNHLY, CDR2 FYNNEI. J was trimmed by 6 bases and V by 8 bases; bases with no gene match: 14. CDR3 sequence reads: CASLGFGGTGSEQYF. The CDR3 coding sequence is TGTGCCAGCCTCGGCTTCGGGGGGACAGGGTCCGAGCAGTACTTC.

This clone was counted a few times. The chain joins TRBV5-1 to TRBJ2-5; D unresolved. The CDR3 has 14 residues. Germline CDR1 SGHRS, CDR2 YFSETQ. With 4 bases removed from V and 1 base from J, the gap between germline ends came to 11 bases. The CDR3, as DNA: TGCGCCAGCAGCATGGGTGGCGGCCAAGAGACCCAGTACTTC. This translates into CASSMGGGQETQYF.

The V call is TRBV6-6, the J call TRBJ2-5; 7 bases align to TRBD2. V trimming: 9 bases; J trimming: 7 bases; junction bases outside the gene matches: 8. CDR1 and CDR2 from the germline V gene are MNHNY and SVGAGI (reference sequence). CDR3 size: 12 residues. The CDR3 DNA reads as TGTGCCAGAATTGGCAGGGAGGGGACCCAGTACTTC. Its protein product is CARIGREGTQYF.

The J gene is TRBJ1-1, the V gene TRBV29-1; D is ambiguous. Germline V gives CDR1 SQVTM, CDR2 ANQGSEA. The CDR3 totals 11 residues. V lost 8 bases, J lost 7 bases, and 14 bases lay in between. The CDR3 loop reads CSFLGPGEAFF. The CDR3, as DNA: TGCAGCTTTTTGGGTCCGGGTGAAGCTTTCTTT.

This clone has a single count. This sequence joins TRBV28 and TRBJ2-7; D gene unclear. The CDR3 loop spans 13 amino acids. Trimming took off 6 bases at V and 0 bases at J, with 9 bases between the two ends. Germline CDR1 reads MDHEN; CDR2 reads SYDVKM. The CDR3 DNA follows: TGTGCCAGCAGGGCTCGGAGCTCCTACGAGCAGTACTTC. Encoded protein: CASRARSSYEQYF. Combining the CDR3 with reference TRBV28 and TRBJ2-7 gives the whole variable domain DVKVTQSSRYLVKRTGEKVFLECVQDMDHENMFWYRQDPGLGLRLIYFSYDVKMKEKGDIPEGYSVSREKKERFSLILESASTNQTSMYLCASRARSSYEQYFGPGTRLTVT.

The CDR3 DNA follows: TGTGCCAGCAGTGAGGGGAGGGGCCGTAGCCTTTACAATGAGCAGTTCTTC. It specifies CASSEGRGRSLYNEQFF. V usage is TRBV11-2 and J usage is TRBJ2-1; 7 nucleotides align to TRBD2. The CDR3 consists of 17 residues. Per germline, CDR1 SGHAT and CDR2 FQNNGV. Unmatched junction bases numbered 15, after V lost 6 bases and J lost 4 bases.

The CDR3 DNA follows: TGTGCCAGCAGACGGACATCCACTGGAAACACCATATATTTT. It codes for CASRRTSTGNTIYF. The V gene is TRBV7-9, the J gene TRBJ1-3; TRBD1 might be the D (5 bases). The V and J ends lost 6 bases and 2 bases respectively, with 11 bases between them. The CDR3 contains 14 residues. Germline lookup yields CDR1 SEHNR and CDR2 FQNEAQ (reference sequence).